This T cell receptor (beta chain) is from a study of T cell changes during pregnancy in multiple sclerosis. Measured with immunoSEQ multiplex PCR; TCRdb has only the in-frame clones, and not every one. This table holds 55,000 or so clones, 92% found once. Losses at the gene ends were 3 bases for V and 4 bases for J; bases not matched to a gene: 6. The CDR3 is made up of 14 amino acids. The germline V gene has CDR1 SGHTA and CDR2 FQGNSA. The chain carries TRBV7-2 and TRBJ2-7; TRBD1 aligns across 7 bases. Sample: CD4+ T cells from peripheral blood mononuclear cells, taken after pregnancy. The TCR comes from a female donor in good health, enrolled as a control in a pregnancy study. CDR3: CASSFERGPYEQYF. The CDR3 region has the DNA TGTGCCAGCAGCTTTGAAAGGGGGCCGTACGAGCAGTACTTC.